This TCR beta chain was sequenced in a study of blood T cell repertoires in COVID-19. About the research overall: Sites in the United States, Italy and Spain provided acute and convalescent COVID-19 samples. T cells, B-cell-depleted T cells, or PBMCs provided the cDNA or gDNA that served as material.

Methods used by the authors: How many nucleated cells were present was estimated from reference gene primer amplification. Sequencing used immunoSEQ multiplex PCR; TCRdb keeps in-frame clones, though not all of them. V, J and clone size derive from that table, while D and trimming were established from the DNA sequence. The data contain 300,000 to 350,000 clones, approximately 82% of them singletons. The receptor was derived from a man aged 25-40 years with active or convalescent COVID-19. Sequencing was done on a sample of peripheral blood.

CDR3 protein: CATRPGQAMKGANVLTF. As DNA, the CDR3 is TGTGCCACCAGACCGGGACAGGCTATGAAGGGGGCCAACGTCCTGACTTTC. This rearrangement joins TRBV2 to TRBJ2-6; 8 bases align to TRBD1. The V gene end was trimmed by 10 bases and the J gene end by 4 bases; junction bases not matched to a gene: 15. CDR1 and CDR2 from the germline V gene are SNHLY and FYNNEI. The CDR3 runs to 17 residues.